The rows below give T cell receptor beta chains drawn from one sample of a study of cytomegalovirus exposure and HLA in healthy donors. Libraries were prepared by immunoSEQ multiplex PCR; TCRdb keeps only in-frame clonotypes and omits some of them. The table lists under 100,000 clones, over 75% of them singletons. The specimen was PBMCs. Source of these receptors: a man aged 50-59 years in good health and CMV-seronegative. CDR3s include the opening cysteine and the closing phenylalanine or tryptophan. D genes are given only for firm matches. Expanded clones are given a class, and other clones once, few, many or no size at all.

j_call,cdr3_length,clone_size,v_call,d_call,cdr3_aa,cdr3_nt
TRBJ2-3,16,-,TRBV28,TRBD1,CASRPTGALRRNTQYF,TGTGCCAGCAGACCAACAGGGGCCCTTCGCAGGAATACGCAGTATTTT
TRBJ2-3,15,-,TRBV7-3,-,CASSTGTSSTDTQYF,TGTGCCAGCAGTACCGGGACTTCCTCCACAGATACGCAGTATTTT
TRBJ1-1,14,-,TRBV9,TRBD1,CASSATGGPREAFF,TGTGCCAGCAGTGCGACAGGGGGGCCTCGGGAAGCTTTCTTT
TRBJ1-1,16,-,TRBV5-4,-,CASSPGGVAMNTEAFF,TGTGCCAGCAGCCCTGGAGGGGTGGCGATGAACACTGAAGCTTTCTTT
TRBJ1-6,16,-,TRBV5-1,-,CASSPDATGVGSPLHF,TGCGCCAGCAGCCCAGATGCGACGGGGGTTGGTTCACCCCTCCACTTT
TRBJ1-4,15,-,TRBV19,-,CASSLREGFNEKLFF,TGTGCCAGTAGTCTCAGGGAAGGATTTAATGAAAAACTGTTTTTT
TRBJ1-2,12,-,TRBV7-2,-,CASSLNSGGYTF,TGTGCCAGCAGCTTGAACAGCGGCGGCTACACCTTC
TRBJ2-7,11,-,TRBV25-1,-,CASSGYNEQYF,TGTGCCAGCAGTGGATATAACGAGCAGTACTTC
TRBJ1-4,11,-,TRBV20-1,-,CSARIREGLFF,TGCAGTGCTAGGATACGGGAGGGACTGTTTTTT
TRBJ1-3,16,-,TRBV28,-,CASSFGGGWAGNTIYF,TGTGCCAGCAGTTTCGGCGGGGGTTGGGCTGGAAACACCATATATTTT
TRBJ2-4,16,once,TRBV11-2,TRBD1,CASSLRFRTGANIQYF,TGTGCCAGCAGCTTAAGGTTTAGGACAGGGGCAAACATTCAGTACTTC
TRBJ2-1,15,-,TRBV7-2,-,CASSPPGFSAGEQFF,TGTGCCAGCAGCCCCCCTGGCTTCTCCGCTGGTGAGCAGTTCTTC
TRBJ2-1,13,-,TRBV9,TRBD2,CASSWGGRPEQFF,TGTGCCAGCAGCTGGGGGGGTCGGCCTGAGCAGTTCTTC
TRBJ1-5,14,-,TRBV5-8,-,CASNVRPGDQPQHF,TGTGCCAGCAATGTCAGGCCCGGCGATCAGCCCCAGCATTTT
TRBJ1-2,16,-,TRBV5-6,-,CASSPDRAPRSYGYTF,TGTGCCAGCAGCCCAGACAGAGCCCCGCGGAGCTATGGCTACACCTTC
TRBJ2-3,14,-,TRBV29-1,TRBD2,CSVGTGTSGGAQYF,TGCAGCGTTGGGACCGGGACTAGCGGGGGGGCGCAGTATTTT
TRBJ1-3,16,-,TRBV15,TRBD1,CATSRGEGAGGNTIYF,TGTGCCACCAGCAGGGGAGAGGGGGCTGGTGGAAACACCATATATTTT
TRBJ1-2,12,-,TRBV2,-,CASSVGTYGYTF,TGTGCCAGCAGTGTAGGGACATATGGCTACACCTTC
TRBJ1-3,15,-,TRBV7-2,-,CASSLGGYSGNTIYF,TGTGCCAGCAGCTTGGGGGGTTACTCTGGAAACACCATATATTTT
TRBJ1-5,14,-,TRBV2,TRBD1,CASRPGQGNQPQHF,TGTGCCAGCAGACCGGGACAGGGAAATCAGCCCCAGCATTTT
TRBJ2-7,16,-,TRBV5-6,TRBD1,CASSLTGQGPPYEQYF,TGTGCCAGCAGCTTGACCGGACAGGGGCCCCCCTACGAGCAGTACTTC
TRBJ2-5,13,-,TRBV28,-,CASRKGGEKTQYF,TGTGCCAGCAGGAAGGGGGGGGAAAAGACCCAGTACTTC
TRBJ1-1,15,-,TRBV9,TRBD1,CASSGLDRGGSEAFF,TGTGCCAGCAGCGGCCTGGACAGGGGAGGATCTGAAGCTTTCTTT
TRBJ2-7,12,-,TRBV11-1,-,CASSLQGSEQYF,TGTGCCAGCAGCTTGCAGGGATCCGAGCAGTACTTC
TRBJ1-2,13,-,TRBV9,-,CASSVLGSYGYTF,TGTGCCAGCAGCGTACTCGGGAGCTATGGCTACACCTTC
TRBJ1-1,14,few,TRBV5-1,-,CASSPGQQNTEAFF,TGCGCCAGCAGCCCCGGACAGCAGAACACTGAAGCTTTCTTT
TRBJ2-1,15,-,TRBV7-8,-,CASSFGLKGGNEQFF,TGTGCCAGCAGCTTTGGACTGAAAGGGGGCAATGAGCAGTTCTTC
TRBJ2-1,16,-,TRBV5-8,TRBD2,CASSLVSSGGINEQFF,TGTGCCAGCAGCTTGGTGTCTAGCGGGGGCATCAATGAGCAGTTCTTC
TRBJ2-7,15,-,TRBV7-2,-,CASSLDPQIGYEQYF,TGTGCCAGCAGCTTAGACCCCCAAATCGGGTACGAGCAGTACTTC
TRBJ2-2,16,-,TRBV7-2,TRBD2,CASSLTSGGEAGELFF,TGTGCCAGCAGCTTGACTAGCGGGGGGGAAGCCGGGGAGCTGTTTTTT
TRBJ1-4,14,-,TRBV5-4,TRBD1,CASRGQGAGEKLFF,TGTGCCAGCAGGGGACAGGGGGCAGGTGAAAAACTGTTTTTT
TRBJ2-3,15,once,TRBV6-1,TRBD2,CASSTGGGQIDTQYF,TGTGCCAGCAGTACCGGGGGGGGGCAAATAGATACGCAGTATTTT
TRBJ1-3,20,-,TRBV11-3,TRBD1,CASSSYFSGGGQHSQNTIYF,TGTGCCAGCAGCTCTTATTTTTCAGGGGGTGGCCAACATTCGCAAAACACCATATATTTT
TRBJ2-5,13,-,TRBV19,-,CASSLTPPGTQYF,TGTGCCAGTAGTCTCACACCGCCAGGGACCCAGTACTTC
TRBJ2-3,12,-,TRBV25-1,-,CASSERGDTQYF,TGTGCCAGCAGTGAACGGGGAGATACGCAGTATTTT
TRBJ1-4,16,-,TRBV5-1,-,CASSLAPAEGNEKLFF,TGCGCCAGCAGCTTGGCCCCCGCGGAGGGAAACGAAAAACTGTTTTTT
TRBJ1-1,14,-,TRBV19,-,CASSPTTGNTEAFF,TGTGCCAGTAGTCCCACGACAGGGAACACTGAAGCTTTCTTT
TRBJ2-2,16,-,TRBV7-9,-,CASSQQTGRDTGELFF,TGTGCCAGCAGTCAACAAACGGGTCGAGACACCGGGGAGCTGTTTTTT
TRBJ1-2,13,-,TRBV6-1,TRBD1,CASSERDREGYTF,TGTGCCAGCAGTGAAAGGGACAGGGAAGGCTACACCTTC
TRBJ1-2,13,-,TRBV2,-,CASSDQKTYGYTF,TGTGCCAGCAGTGATCAGAAAACCTATGGCTACACCTTC
TRBJ1-2,14,-,TRBV5-6,TRBD1,CASTSDRANYGYTF,TGTGCCAGCACCTCGGACAGGGCGAACTATGGCTACACCTTC
TRBJ1-4,14,once,TRBV5-1,-,CASSFGATNEKLFF,TGCGCCAGCAGCTTCGGGGCAACTAATGAAAAACTGTTTTTT
TRBJ2-2,19,-,TRBV4-1,TRBD2,CPSSKAVAVAGANTGELFF,TGCCCCAGCAGCAAAGCCGTAGCGGTAGCGGGAGCGAACACCGGGGAGCTGTTTTTT
TRBJ2-2,15,-,TRBV10-3,TRBD1,CAITAGTGNTGELFF,TGTGCCATCACTGCCGGGACAGGGAACACCGGGGAGCTGTTTTTT
TRBJ1-5,15,-,TRBV7-9,TRBD1,CASSRGTGREQPQHF,TGTGCCAGCAGCCGCGGGACAGGGCGGGAGCAGCCCCAGCATTTT
TRBJ1-3,15,-,TRBV18,-,CASSPKDSSGNTIYF,TGTGCCAGCTCACCTAAGGACAGCTCTGGAAACACCATATATTTT